This paragraph reports one TCR beta chain. Its antigen is unknown. It has no much larger one-base neighbor in the sample; base qualities were not kept. Receptors were amplified or captured by the immunoSEQ multiplex PCR assay. Entries here come from immuneACCESS through TCRdb and include only in-frame sequences with V and J called. Some clones fail to appear in such tables; in the studies checked, an unresolved V gene covers under half of the shortfall, and the cause of the remainder is unknown. The sample table records about 56,000 clones; approximately 90% of these occur just once. The ten largest clonotypes hold just under 0.2% of the sample. The data derive from a study of T cell changes during pregnancy in multiple sclerosis (dated by TCRdb to the late 2010s). Describing the broader study: In women with multiple sclerosis, the researchers looked at how the T cell repertoire shifted as pregnancy progressed.

From cysteine to phenylalanine, the CDR3 is 16 amino acids long. CDR3 DNA is the only sequence kept; it has 48 bases, read in frame from the first base. CDR1 is given as SEHNR and CDR2 as FQNEAQ, both from the germline V gene (reference sequence). Trimming removed 6 bases from V and 3 bases from J; the gene matches leave 9 bases unexplained. The material sequenced was CD4+ T cells from peripheral blood mononuclear cells, taken in the second trimester of pregnancy. The chain uses TRBV7-9 and TRBJ2-1, with 9 bases matching TRBD2. This TCR derives from a female donor with multiple sclerosis, enrolled in a pregnancy study. The CDR3 in this case is CASRKIAGENYNEQFF. In nucleotide form, the sequence is TGTGCCAGCAGGAAAATAGCGGGAGAGAACTACAATGAGCAGTTCTTC.